This record covers a single TCR beta chain. The target antigen is unknown. Germline V lookup: CDR1 SGHTA, CDR2 FQGNSA. Trimming removed 4 bases from V and 0 bases from J, with 10 bases in between. CDR3 size: 15 residues. Library preparation for TCR beta used quantitative 5'-RACE with molecular barcodes. Each CDR3 protein gets one entry after TCRdb re-called the 5' RACE reads with MiXCR. The table shows about 220,000 distinct CDR3 sequences, with around 20% occurring only once. These data originate in a study of CD8 T cells in ankylosing spondylitis. Study results and limitations: A TCR beta motif of eight or nine highly homologous variants seemed to mark ankylosing spondylitis blood. Earlier literature documents some of the motif variants in reactive arthritis synovial fluid and blood.

Sequenced: blood, either unsorted or a sorted T cell fraction (not recorded which). The V gene is TRBV7-2, the J gene TRBJ1-5, with D hard to call. The receptor was derived from a male donor with ankylosing spondylitis. This CDR3 is CASSYVPGSNQPQHF. For the CDR3, the DNA is TGTGCCAGCAGCTACGTGCCAGGTAGCAATCAGCCCCAGCATTTT.